A single T cell receptor (beta chain) is shown here with its context. What it binds is not known. V lost 8 bases, J lost 1 base, and 7 bases stayed unmatched. This CDR3 has 13 residues. Per germline, CDR1 DFQATT and CDR2 SNEGSKA (reference sequence). A J-beta primer mix and a sample-barcoded 5' primer were used in a second PCR of about 7 to 12 cycles. Each CDR3 protein is one row after TCRdb ran MiXCR on the 5' RACE reads. The table has about 1.7 million distinct CDR3 sequences, approximately 28% seen once. This sample was taken from a study of blood T cells in healthy people across ages. Study-level points and caveats: Diversity of TCR beta per million T cells declined in a roughly linear way with age.

This chain uses TRBV20-1 with TRBJ2-5, with 7 bases fitting TRBD1. This TCR was recovered from a woman under 40 in good health. Sequenced: blood. The CDR3 region is CSTDDRAQETQYF. The CDR3 coding sequence is TGCAGTACCGATGACAGGGCCCAAGAGACCCAGTACTTC.